This TCR beta chain was sequenced in a study of vaccination effects on CD4 cells after COVID-19. Notes on the study in general: Only a few convalescent patients and no early post-infection timepoints featured in the study.

Clones were read by immunoSEQ multiplex PCR, and TCRdb kept only the in-frame ones, dropping some. The sample has more than 60,000 clones, 74% seen once. V lost 0 bases and J 3 bases, leaving 10 bases between the germline ends. This CDR3 region has 15 residues. Germline-derived CDR1 and CDR2 are SGHKS and YYEKEE (reference sequence). Only a few counts were recorded for this clone. As yet, its antigen is unknown. ViraFEST assay sequencing came after antigen-specific CD4+ T cells were expanded with viral peptide pools. Once cultured for approximately eleven days, the cells underwent separation to obtain CD4+ T cells. As their vaccination, participants received two doses of either BNT162b2 or mRNA-1273. Cultivation was performed at approximately 2.1 million PBMC per well with around 10 IU/ml IL-2 and 9.5 to 10 ug/ml peptides added. Days 3 and 7 were when half the medium was replaced with IL-2 medium.

The genes are TRBV5-5 and TRBJ2-1, with D perhaps assigned TRBD1 or TRBD2 (5 bases each). The clonotype comes from a human donor who received a COVID-19 vaccine. The sequencing used CD4+ T cells from PBMCs cultured with HCoV-229E spike peptides, collected after COVID-19 vaccination. In DNA form, the CDR3 reads TGTGCCAGCAGCTTGGAGGCAGGGAGCTACAATGAGCAGTTCTTC. It yields the protein CASSLEAGSYNEQFF.